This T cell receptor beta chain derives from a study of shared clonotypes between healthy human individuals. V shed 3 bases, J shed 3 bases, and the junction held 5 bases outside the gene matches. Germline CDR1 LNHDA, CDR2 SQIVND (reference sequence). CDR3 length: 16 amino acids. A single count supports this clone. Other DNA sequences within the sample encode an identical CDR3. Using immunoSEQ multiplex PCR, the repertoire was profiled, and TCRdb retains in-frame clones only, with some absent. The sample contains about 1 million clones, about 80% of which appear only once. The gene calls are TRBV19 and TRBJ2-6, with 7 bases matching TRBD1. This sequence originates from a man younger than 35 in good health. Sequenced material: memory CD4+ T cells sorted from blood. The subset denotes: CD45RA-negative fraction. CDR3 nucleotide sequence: TGTGCCAGTAGTATTAGAGGGGGCAGTGGGGCCAACGTCCTGACTTTC. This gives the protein CASSIRGGSGANVLTF.